These 28 T cell receptor beta chains were sequenced from one sample in a study of neoadjuvant anti-PD-1 for oral cavity cancer. Only in-frame clones appear in the TCRdb table, and some are missing; sequencing was by immunoSEQ multiplex PCR. The table records approximately 13,000 clones, under 80% of them present only once. Time point: after neoadjuvant nivolumab, at surgical resection. The sequencing here drew on PBMCs, taken after nivolumab (anti-PD-1) treatment. Receptors were obtained from a person aged 40 to 85 with oral cavity squamous cell carcinoma.

This clone has more than one count but fewer than ten. CDR3 sequence reads: CASSKLAGAQETQYF. In DNA, the CDR3 is TGTGCCAGTAGTAAGCTAGCGGGGGCACAAGAGACCCAGTACTTC. The V gene is TRBV19, the J gene TRBJ2-5; 10 bases match TRBD2. The CDR3 runs to 15 residues. Germline loops: CDR1 LNHDA, CDR2 SQIVND (reference sequence). Unmatched junction bases numbered 4, after V lost 4 bases and J lost 2 bases.

The V and J genes are TRBV28 and TRBJ1-5; D is possibly TRBD1 (5 bases). With 5 bases removed from V and 0 bases from J, the gap between germline ends came to 14 bases. This CDR3 is 16 amino acids long. Germline-derived CDR1 and CDR2 are MDHEN and SYDVKM. CDR3 DNA: TGTGCCAGCAGTACACTCCGGGACGGTAGCAATCAGCCCCAGCATTTT. Amino acid sequence: CASSTLRDGSNQPQHF.

The J gene is TRBJ2-7, the V gene TRBV21-1. TRBV21-1 is tagged as a pseudogene. CDR3 size: 14 residues. CDR3 residues: CASSNLTDVISEYF. The CDR3 DNA follows: TGTGCCAGCAGCAATCTTACCGATGTGATCTCCGAGTACTTC.

This clone turned up a few times. This sequence joins TRBV7-9 and TRBJ1-4; D gene unclear. CDR3 size: 13 residues. Trimming cost V 5 bases and J 0 bases, with 4 bases left between them. Germline lookup yields CDR1 SEHNR and CDR2 FQNEAQ (reference sequence). This chain's CDR3 is CASSRATNEKLFF. CDR3 in DNA: TGTGCCAGCAGCCGGGCAACTAATGAAAAACTGTTTTTT.

This sequence joins TRBV7-9 and TRBJ2-7, with D unclear. CDR3 length equals 12 residues. Trimming pared 3 bases from V and 6 bases from J, leaving 9 bases between. Germline lookup yields CDR1 SEHNR and CDR2 FQNEAQ (reference sequence). CDR3 in DNA: TGTGCCAGCAGCTTGGGGTACGGCGAGCAGTACTTC. It translates to CASSLGYGEQYF.

The gene calls are TRBV10-3 and TRBJ2-1; tentative D call: TRBD2 (6 bases). V gave up 6 bases and J gave up 10 bases, with 16 bases separating them. The germline V gene has CDR1 ENHRY and CDR2 SYGVKD. This CDR3 has 13 amino acids. CDR3 residues: CAISGRGIYEQFF. The CDR3 region has the DNA TGTGCCATCAGCGGCCGGGGGATTTACGAGCAGTTCTTC.

The chain links TRBV21-1 to TRBJ2-7; no check of the table's D call, TRBD1, against the DNA was made. TRBV21-1 is listed as a pseudogene. The CDR3 covers 15 residues. Written as DNA, the CDR3 is TGTGCCAGCAGCCAACCCCCTAGGGGATCCTACGAGCAGTACTTC. Protein sequence: CASSQPPRGSYEQYF.

The rearrangement joins TRBV7-8 to TRBJ1-5; TRBD1 is a possible D gene (5 bases). Looked up from germline, CDR1 is SGHVS and CDR2 is FQNEAQ. Deletions cut 0 bases from V and 7 bases from J, with 19 bases between. The CDR3 has 17 amino acids. This chain's CDR3 is CASSLARVPGREQPQHF. The DNA of the CDR3 is TGTGCCAGCAGCTTAGCGAGGGTTCCAGGGAGAGAGCAGCCCCAGCATTTT.

This clone was picked up a small number of times. V gene TRBV7-3 combines with J gene TRBJ2-7, with 7 bases matching TRBD1. Germline CDR1 SGHTA, CDR2 FQGTGA. J gave up 2 bases and V 4 bases, and 5 bases lay outside the gene matches. The CDR3 runs to 14 residues. The CDR3, as DNA: TGTGCCAGCAGCTCCGGACAGGCAGCCTACGAGCAGTACTTC. Its protein is CASSSGQAAYEQYF.

This chain uses TRBV15 with TRBJ2-7, with D possibly being TRBD1 (7 bases). V shed 4 bases and J shed 3 bases, with 19 bases lying between them. The CDR3 is made up of 16 amino acids. Germline CDR1 LNHNV, CDR2 YYDKDF (reference sequence). The DNA for the CDR3 is TGTGCCACCAGCAAAGCCGGGACAGCGGGTTACTACGAGCAGTACTTC. This encodes CATSKAGTAGYYEQYF.

The chain uses TRBV6-5 and TRBJ2-1, with 9 bases fitting TRBD1. The germline gives CDR1 MNHEY, CDR2 SVGAGI. The CDR3 has 15 amino acids. V gave up 5 bases and J gave up 4 bases; unmatched junction bases: 6. CDR3 amino acids: CASSVPGQGYNEQFF. The DNA of the CDR3 is TGTGCCAGCAGTGTCCCGGGACAGGGTTACAATGAGCAGTTCTTC.

The chain is built from TRBV28 and TRBJ1-2; D call uncertain. The germline V gene has CDR1 MDHEN and CDR2 SYDVKM. V dropped 2 bases and J dropped 2 bases, with 9 bases sitting between them. The CDR3 is made up of 14 amino acids. Here the CDR3 DNA reads TGTGCCAGCAGTTTACCAGCCATAAACTATGGCTACACCTTC. Amino acids: CASSLPAINYGYTF.

This clone appeared a few times. V and J are TRBV30 and TRBJ1-1; 8 nucleotides match TRBD1. Germline V CDR1 and CDR2: GTSNPN, SVGIG (reference sequence). V gave up 1 base and J gave up 4 bases; unmatched junction bases: 2. The CDR3 spans 13 residues. The CDR3 region is CAWSAGGFTEAFF. CDR3 in DNA: TGTGCCTGGAGTGCAGGGGGCTTCACTGAAGCTTTCTTT.

In DNA, the CDR3 is TGTGCCACCAGCAGAGGGTCAACCGCGAATCAGCCCCAGCATTTT. Translation: CATSRGSTANQPQHF. This sequence joins TRBV15 and TRBJ1-5, with unresolved D. The CDR3 loop spans 15 amino acids. Trimming took 1 base from V and 4 from J, leaving 11 bases between them. Germline V lookup: CDR1 LNHNV, CDR2 YYDKDF (reference sequence).

Of note for this clone: Other DNA sequences in this specimen translate into the identical CDR3. V is TRBV6-6 and J is TRBJ1-5; 8 nucleotides line up with TRBD1. Germline trimming cut 2 bases from V and 7 bases from J; bases unmatched to any gene: 10. This CDR3 is 16 amino acids long. CDR1 is MNHNY, CDR2 SVGAGI, per germline (reference sequence). CDR3 protein: CASSYAPGGQRQPQHF. The CDR3 DNA is TGTGCCAGCAGTTACGCACCAGGGGGCCAGAGACAGCCCCAGCATTTT.

J is TRBJ2-1 and V is TRBV7-9, with 8 bases matching TRBD2. Per the germline V gene, CDR1 is SEHNR and CDR2 is FQNEAQ (reference sequence). V dropped 2 bases and J dropped 3; count of bases not matched to a gene: 9. The CDR3 is made up of 17 amino acids. The CDR3 spells CASSLLRLARDYNEQFF. CDR3 nucleotides: TGTGCCAGCAGCTTATTAAGACTAGCGAGGGACTACAATGAGCAGTTCTTC.

The chain has TRBV5-4 and TRBJ1-1; D gene ambiguous. Looked up from germline, CDR1 is SGHNT and CDR2 is YYREEE (reference sequence). The CDR3 is 13 amino acids. V was trimmed by 1 base and J by 3 bases, leaving 7 bases between them. The CDR3 loop is CASSLNLDTEAFF. In nucleotides, the CDR3 is TGTGCCAGCAGCTTGAATTTGGACACTGAAGCTTTCTTT.

The chain joins TRBV7-6 to TRBJ2-2; 11 positions agree with TRBD1. The length of the CDR3 is 16 residues. Unmatched junction bases numbered 7, after V lost 6 bases and J lost 4 bases. Germline V gives CDR1 SGHVS, CDR2 FNYEAQ. CDR3 sequence (DNA): TGTGCCAGCAGTCTTACCGGGACAGGGGGCACCGGGGAGCTGTTTTTT. Protein: CASSLTGTGGTGELFF.

The V and J genes are TRBV19 and TRBJ2-7, with a tentative D call TRBD1 (6 bases). Trimming pared 1 base from V and 4 bases from J, leaving 11 bases between. CDR1 and CDR2 (germline): LNHDA, SQIVND (reference sequence). This CDR3 comprises 14 residues. Here the CDR3 DNA reads TGTGCCAGTAGTATAGGATGGGGGCGATACGAGCAGTACTTC. Its protein is CASSIGWGRYEQYF.

The table lists this clone with a count of one. V is TRBV15 and J is TRBJ1-1; no clear D. There are 14 residues in the CDR3. The germline gives CDR1 LNHNV, CDR2 YYDKDF (reference sequence). V lost 0 bases to trimming and J lost 3 bases, with 8 bases between them. As DNA, the CDR3 is TGTGCCACCAGCAGAGATCTGGTGTACACTGAAGCTTTCTTT. Its translation is CATSRDLVYTEAFF.

This clone was found a few times. The CDR3 loop is CASSPNPGSTTDTQYF. In DNA, the CDR3 is TGCGCCAGCAGCCCCAACCCCGGCAGTACCACAGATACGCAGTATTTT. The genes are TRBV5-1 and TRBJ2-3; D gene ambiguous. V gave up 4 bases and J gave up 2 bases, with 17 bases separating them. Germline CDR1 reads SGHRS; CDR2 reads YFSETQ. The CDR3 loop spans 16 amino acids.

This clone was observed a few times. This chain joins TRBV5-1 and TRBJ2-1, with D unresolved. Germline lookup yields CDR1 SGHRS and CDR2 YFSETQ. This CDR3 region has 15 residues. V lost 1 base to trimming and J lost 1 base, with 9 bases between them. The CDR3 DNA sequence: TGCGCCAGCAGCTTGTCACACGGATCCTACAATGAGCAGTTCTTC. It yields the protein CASSLSHGSYNEQFF. The whole variable domain, remainder taken from reference TRBV5-1 and TRBJ2-1, is KAGVTQTPRYLIKTRGQQVTLSCSPISGHRSVSWYQQTPGQGLQFLFEYFSETQRNKGNFPGRFSGRQFSNSRSEMNVSTLELGDSALYLCASSLSHGSYNEQFFGPGTRLTVL.

The chain couples TRBV13 to TRBJ1-1; possibly TRBD1 for D (6 bases). Between the trimmed V and J ends, which lost 0 bases and 6 bases, there was a span of 11 bases. This CDR3 has 14 residues. Germline values: CDR1 PRHDT, CDR2 FYEKMQ (reference sequence). As DNA, the CDR3 is TGTGCCAGCAGCTTAGGGGACAGAAATCCTGAAGCTTTCTTT. Translated, it gives CASSLGDRNPEAFF.

This rearrangement joins TRBV6-5 to TRBJ2-6, with D possibly being TRBD1 (5 bases). CDR3 size: 16 residues. The germline V and J ends were trimmed by 2 bases and 0 bases, with 8 bases remaining between them. Looked up from germline, CDR1 is MNHEY and CDR2 is SVGAGI. CDR3 sequence (DNA): TGTGCCAGCAGTTACGACAGACGCTCTGGGGCCAACGTCCTGACTTTC. Translation gives CASSYDRRSGANVLTF.

The V call is TRBV7-9, the J call TRBJ2-2; D call uncertain. Germline V gene data show CDR1 as SEHNR and CDR2 as FQNEAQ (reference sequence). CDR3 length: 13 residues. V was shortened by 8 bases and J by 1 base, with 8 bases between the two germline ends. CDR3 amino acids: CASLSLNTGELFF. The DNA for the CDR3 is TGTGCCAGCCTCAGTCTGAACACCGGGGAGCTGTTTTTT.

The CDR3 protein is CASSQGNQPQHF. The CDR3 bases are TGTGCCAGCAGCCAGGGAAATCAGCCCCAGCATTTT. V and J are TRBV6-6 and TRBJ1-5, with a weak D call TRBD1 (5 bases). The germline V gene encodes CDR1 MNHNY and CDR2 SVGAGI (reference sequence). The CDR3 spans 12 residues. V gave up 6 bases and J gave up 4 bases, with 7 bases separating them.

This sequence joins TRBV7-9 and TRBJ1-1, with a possible D match to TRBD1 (5 bases). Germline CDR1 is SEHNR and CDR2 is FQNEAQ (reference sequence). V lost 3 bases and J lost 1, with 6 bases in between. This CDR3 is 13 amino acids long. CDR3 sequence (DNA): TGTGCCAGCAGCTTGACAGAGAACACTGAAGCTTTCTTT. Its translation is CASSLTENTEAFF.

This chain joins TRBV4-1 and TRBJ1-4; 7 positions agree with TRBD1. The CDR3 has 17 residues. V was pared by 0 bases and J by 0 bases, with 4 bases of the junction left unmatched. The germline CDR1 and CDR2 sequences are MGHRA and YSYEKL. CDR3 DNA: TGCGCCAGCAGCCAAGAAGGGGGCAGCCCAACTAATGAAAAACTGTTTTTT. Amino acids: CASSQEGGSPTNEKLFF.